The rows below give T cell receptor beta chains drawn from one sample of a study of T cell responses to AZD1222 COVID-19 vaccine. Some clones are missing from TCRdb's copy, which holds only in-frame ones; the method was immunoSEQ multiplex PCR. In the table there are about 180,000 clones, approximately 95% of which are singletons. The source material was peripheral blood, sampled 28 days after the second dose of the MenACWY control vaccine. The receptors stem from an adult who received the MenACWY meningococcal vaccine as a control. CDR3s include the opening cysteine and the closing phenylalanine or tryptophan. D genes are given only for firm matches. Expanded clones are given a class, and other clones once, few, many or no size at all.

J gene: TRBJ1-1; V gene: TRBV6-5; D gene: .; clone size: .; CDR3 DNA: TGTGCCAGCAGGAAAGGACAGCTGAACACTGAAGCTTTCTTT; CDR3 protein: CASRKGQLNTEAFF
J gene: TRBJ2-1; V gene: TRBV4-3; D gene: TRBD1; clone size: .; CDR3 DNA: TGCGCCAGCAGCCTTGGACAGGACGTCGGTGAGCAGTTCTTC; CDR3 protein: CASSLGQDVGEQFF
J gene: TRBJ2-3; V gene: TRBV25-1; D gene: .; clone size: .; CDR3 DNA: TGTGCCAGCAGCCAACTCGGAGATACGCAGTATTTT; CDR3 protein: CASSQLGDTQYF
J gene: TRBJ2-1; V gene: TRBV24-1; D gene: .; clone size: once; CDR3 DNA: TGTGCCACCAGTGAGCCCCAGCGGTATGAGCAGTTCTTC; CDR3 protein: CATSEPQRYEQFF
J gene: TRBJ2-4; V gene: TRBV5-1; D gene: TRBD1; clone size: .; CDR3 DNA: TGCGCCAGCAGCAATCCGGGACAGGGGAACATTCAGTACTTC; CDR3 protein: CASSNPGQGNIQYF
J gene: TRBJ1-5; V gene: TRBV30; D gene: TRBD1; clone size: .; CDR3 DNA: TGTGCCTGGAGTGTCGGGACAGTTAGCAATCAGCCCCAGCATTTT; CDR3 protein: CAWSVGTVSNQPQHF
J gene: TRBJ2-7; V gene: TRBV2; D gene: .; clone size: .; CDR3 DNA: TGTGCCAGCATAGAAGATAGGACACTTGCCTACGAGCAGTACTTC; CDR3 protein: CASIEDRTLAYEQYF
J gene: TRBJ2-2; V gene: TRBV5-1; D gene: .; clone size: .; CDR3 DNA: TGCGCCAGCAGCTTGGTAGGTGCAAACACCGGGGAGCTGTTTTTT; CDR3 protein: CASSLVGANTGELFF
J gene: TRBJ1-1; V gene: TRBV5-5; D gene: .; clone size: .; CDR3 DNA: TGTGCCAGCAGCTTGTCCAGGTTGAACACTGAAGCTTTCTTT; CDR3 protein: CASSLSRLNTEAFF
J gene: TRBJ1-5; V gene: TRBV19; D gene: TRBD1; clone size: .; CDR3 DNA: TGTGCCAGTAGTACCGGGACAGTAATTCAGCCCCAGCATTTT; CDR3 protein: CASSTGTVIQPQHF
J gene: TRBJ1-5; V gene: TRBV7-9; D gene: TRBD1; clone size: .; CDR3 DNA: TGTGCCAGCAGCGCGGACAGGGGATGGGATCAGCCCCAGCATTTT; CDR3 protein: CASSADRGWDQPQHF
J gene: TRBJ1-2; V gene: TRBV11-2; D gene: .; clone size: .; CDR3 DNA: TGTGCCAGCAGCTTGGCTGCGGGAGGGGGTGGCTACACCTTC; CDR3 protein: CASSLAAGGGGYTF